The T cell receptor beta chain described here comes from a study of blood T cell repertoires in COVID-19. Study summary: Sites across the United States, Italy and Spain contributed samples from acute and convalescent COVID-19. T cells, B-cell-depleted T cells, or PBMCs provided the cDNA or gDNA that served as material.

Methods used by the authors: How many nucleated cells were present was estimated from reference gene primer amplification. This table comes from immunoSEQ multiplex PCR, and its TCRdb copy is limited to in-frame clones, with some not included. That table furnishes V, J and clone size, whereas the DNA furnished D and trimming. The sample consists of 130,000 to 150,000 clones, 70% to 85% of them appearing once. V lost 3 bases, J lost 2 bases, and 12 bases lay in between. This CDR3 has 15 residues. Germline-derived CDR1 and CDR2 are SGDLS and YYNGEE. This receptor was taken from a man aged 60 to 69 with active or convalescent COVID-19. The rearrangement links TRBV9 to TRBJ2-1, with D maybe TRBD2 (7 bases). Sequencing used peripheral blood. Written as DNA, the CDR3 is TGTGCCAGCAGCGGAGGGGGGGTGGCCTACAATGAGCAGTTCTTC. Its translation is CASSGGGVAYNEQFF.